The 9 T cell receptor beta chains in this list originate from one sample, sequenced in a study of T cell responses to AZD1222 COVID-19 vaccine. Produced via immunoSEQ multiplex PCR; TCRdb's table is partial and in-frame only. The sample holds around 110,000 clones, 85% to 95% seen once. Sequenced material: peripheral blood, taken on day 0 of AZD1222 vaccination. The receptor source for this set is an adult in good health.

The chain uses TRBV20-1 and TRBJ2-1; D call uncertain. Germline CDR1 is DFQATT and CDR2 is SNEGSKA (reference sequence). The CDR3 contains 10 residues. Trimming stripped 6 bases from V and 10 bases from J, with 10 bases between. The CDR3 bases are TGCAGTGCCCCGGTCAACGAGCAGTTCTTC. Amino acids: CSAPVNEQFF.

The DNA for the CDR3 is TGTGCCTGGACTAGCGGAGATTGGGCAGATACGCAGTATTTT. As protein: CAWTSGDWADTQYF. The J gene is TRBJ2-3, the V gene TRBV30; TRBD2 matches at 7 bases. The CDR3 consists of 14 residues. With 4 bases clipped from V and 4 bases from J, the junction kept 8 bases outside the gene matches. Germline-derived CDR1 and CDR2 are GTSNPN and SVGIG (reference sequence).

CDR3 DNA sequence: TGTGCCAGCAGGTTGAGCGGGAGGGCCACTGGAGAGCAGTTCTTC. Translation: CASRLSGRATGEQFF. The chain couples TRBV28 to TRBJ2-1; 10 bases line up with TRBD2. The CDR3 runs 15 residues. The germline gives CDR1 MDHEN, CDR2 SYDVKM. The trim removed 6 bases at V and 10 bases at J, leaving 12 bases unmatched.

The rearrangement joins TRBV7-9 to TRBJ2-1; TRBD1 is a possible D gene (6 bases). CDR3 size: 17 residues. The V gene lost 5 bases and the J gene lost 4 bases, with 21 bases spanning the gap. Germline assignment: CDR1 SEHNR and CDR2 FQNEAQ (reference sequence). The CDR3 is CASSLSGELVLYNEQFF. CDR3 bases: TGTGCCAGCAGCCTCTCAGGGGAGCTAGTTCTGTACAATGAGCAGTTCTTC. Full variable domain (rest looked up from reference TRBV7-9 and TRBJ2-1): DTGVSQNPRHKITKRGQNVTFRCDPISEHNRLYWYRQTLGQGPEFLTYFQNEAQLEKSRLLSDRFSAERPKGSFSTLEIQRTEQGDSAMYLCASSLSGELVLYNEQFFGPGTRLTVL.

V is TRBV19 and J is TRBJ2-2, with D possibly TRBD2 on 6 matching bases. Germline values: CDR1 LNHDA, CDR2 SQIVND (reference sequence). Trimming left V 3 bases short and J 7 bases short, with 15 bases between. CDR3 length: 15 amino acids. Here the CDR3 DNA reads TGTGCCAGTAGTATGGCGACTAGATCCAGCGGGGAGCTGTTTTTT. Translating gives CASSMATRSSGELFF. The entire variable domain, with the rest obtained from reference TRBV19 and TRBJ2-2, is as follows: DGGITQSPKYLFRKEGQNVTLSCEQNLNHDAMYWYRQDPGQGLRLIYYSQIVNDFQKGDIAEGYSVSREKKESFPLTVTSAQKNPTAFYLCASSMATRSSGELFFGEGSRLTVL.

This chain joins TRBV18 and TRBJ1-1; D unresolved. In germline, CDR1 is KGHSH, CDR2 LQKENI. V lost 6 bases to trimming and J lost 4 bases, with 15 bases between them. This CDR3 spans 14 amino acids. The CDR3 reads CASSLTFEGTEAFF. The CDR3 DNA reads TGTGCCAGCTCCCTCACGTTCGAGGGCACTGAAGCTTTCTTT.

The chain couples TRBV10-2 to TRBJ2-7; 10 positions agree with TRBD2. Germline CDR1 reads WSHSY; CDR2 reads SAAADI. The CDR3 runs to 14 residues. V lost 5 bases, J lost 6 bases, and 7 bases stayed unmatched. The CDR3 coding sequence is TGCGCCAGCAGTCAAGCGGGAGGGCCTTCCGAGCAGTACTTC. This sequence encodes CASSQAGGPSEQYF.

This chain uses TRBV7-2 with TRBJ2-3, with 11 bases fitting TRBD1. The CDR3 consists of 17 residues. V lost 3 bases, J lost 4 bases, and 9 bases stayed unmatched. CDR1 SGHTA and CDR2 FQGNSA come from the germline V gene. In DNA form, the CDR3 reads TGTGCCAGCAGCTTCCGGGACAGGGGGTCTTCGGCAGATACGCAGTATTTT. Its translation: CASSFRDRGSSADTQYF.

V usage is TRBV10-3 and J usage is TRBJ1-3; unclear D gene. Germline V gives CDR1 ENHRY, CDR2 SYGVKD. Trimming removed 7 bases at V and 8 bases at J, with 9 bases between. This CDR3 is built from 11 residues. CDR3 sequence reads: CAIKGLHTIYF. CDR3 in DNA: TGTGCCATCAAGGGTCTACACACCATATATTTT.